These 10 T cell receptor beta chains share one sample of origin, sequenced in a study of blood T cell repertoires in COVID-19 (dated by TCRdb to about 2020). Receptors were amplified or captured by the immunoSEQ multiplex PCR assay. This immuneACCESS table, as held by TCRdb, lists in-frame sequences with V and J called but not all clones. Of the missing ones, under half trace to an unresolved V gene in checked studies; the others have no known cause. This sample is represented by 230,000 or so clones; around four fifths of them were singletons. The top ten clones comprise roughly 8.7% of the sample. The specimen sequenced was peripheral blood. These receptors came from a man aged 40-49 years with active or convalescent COVID-19.

J is TRBJ1-2 and V is TRBV18, with TRBD1 matching 8 bases. The CDR3 is 16 residues long. Trimming took 3 bases from V and 1 from J; bases not matched to a gene: 7. Germline CDR1 KGHSH, CDR2 LQKENI. CDR3 in amino acids: CASSPPGTGLNYGYTF. The CDR3 DNA is TGTGCCAGCTCACCTCCCGGGACAGGACTTAACTATGGCTACACCTTC. Based on the CDR3 plus reference TRBV18 and TRBJ1-2, the full variable domain is NAGVMQNPRHLVRRRGQEARLRCSPMKGHSHVYWYRQLPEEGLKFMVYLQKENIIDESGMPKERFSAEFPKEGPSILRIQQVVRGDSAAYFCASSPPGTGLNYGYTFGSGTRLTVV.

The V gene is TRBV30, the J gene TRBJ1-4, with 9 nucleotides matching TRBD1. With 3 bases clipped from V and 8 bases from J, the junction kept 10 bases outside the gene matches. This CDR3 is 15 amino acids long. Germline CDR1 and CDR2: GTSNPN and SVGIG (reference sequence). DNA for the CDR3: TGTGCCTGGAGCTCGGACAGGGGCGCAGGGGAAAAACTGTTTTTT. As protein: CAWSSDRGAGEKLFF.

The chain combines TRBV20-1 with TRBJ2-7; 8 bases agree with TRBD1. V lost 3 bases, J lost 2 bases, and 9 bases stayed unmatched. CDR1 and CDR2 from the germline V gene are DFQATT and SNEGSKA (reference sequence). The CDR3 contains 15 residues. CDR3 nucleotide sequence: TGCAGTGCTAGTACCGAACAGGGGGTTACCTACGAGCAGTACTTC. This encodes CSASTEQGVTYEQYF.

J is TRBJ1-5 and V is TRBV7-8; D is possibly TRBD1 (5 bases). The ends were cut back, 2 bases at V and 5 bases at J, with 13 bases in the middle. Germline lookup yields CDR1 SGHVS and CDR2 FQNEAQ. The CDR3 sequence is 15 residues long. CDR3 amino acids: CASSLFQGRDQPQHF. The CDR3 nucleotides are TGTGCCAGCAGCTTATTTCAGGGCCGAGATCAGCCCCAGCATTTT.

This clone came up many times. Written as DNA, the CDR3 is TGCGCCAGCAGCCACTCCGTGACAGTATATAATTCACCCCTCCACTTT. It yields the protein CASSHSVTVYNSPLHF. The V gene is TRBV4-3, the J gene TRBJ1-6, with D perhaps TRBD1 (5 bases). V was shortened by 3 bases and J by 4 bases, with 13 bases between the two germline ends. Looked up from germline, CDR1 is LGHNA and CDR2 is YSLEER. The CDR3 extends over 16 amino acids.

V gene TRBV4-3 combines with J gene TRBJ2-5; no firm D call. The CDR3 contains 16 residues. Germline V gene data show CDR1 as LGHNA and CDR2 as YSLEER. Trimming took 0 bases from V and 5 from J, leaving 16 bases between them. Here the CDR3 reads CASSQDRNNPRETQYF. The CDR3 region has the DNA TGCGCCAGCAGCCAAGATAGGAACAACCCCAGGGAGACCCAGTACTTC.

V is TRBV19 and J is TRBJ1-2; TRBD1 aligns across 8 bases. Germline V gene data show CDR1 as LNHDA and CDR2 as SQIVND (reference sequence). The CDR3 spans 14 residues. The V segment lost 4 bases and the J segment 7 bases; nucleotides outside the gene matches: 8. CDR3 bases: TGTGCCAGTAGTAGTACAGGGGGGAGAAGTGGCTACACCTTC. Translated, it gives CASSSTGGRSGYTF.

The rearrangement uses TRBV7-2 and TRBJ2-7; TRBD1 agrees at 8 bases. V shed 5 bases and J 4 bases; nucleotides not matched to a gene: 7. The CDR3 has 14 residues. Germline V gene sequence: CDR1 SGHTA, CDR2 FQGNSA. Here the CDR3 reads CASSPWTGPYEQYF. The CDR3 DNA sequence: TGTGCCAGCAGCCCCTGGACAGGGCCTTACGAGCAGTACTTC.

The DNA of the CDR3 is TGTGCCAGCAGCTTATTTAGCGCGACACTCACCGGGGAGCTGTTTTTT. Its translation: CASSLFSATLTGELFF. The chain recombines TRBV13 with TRBJ2-2, with D possibly TRBD2 on 5 matching bases. V lost 2 bases and J lost 4, with 14 bases in between. Germline V CDR1 and CDR2: PRHDT, FYEKMQ (reference sequence). The CDR3 runs to 16 residues.

This clone is labeled medium-sized (0.01 to 0.1%). The rearrangement uses TRBV9 and TRBJ2-2, with TRBD1 identical over 7 bases. Unmatched junction bases numbered 7, after V lost 2 bases and J lost 3 bases. Germline loops: CDR1 SGDLS, CDR2 YYNGEE. The CDR3 has 16 amino acids. The CDR3 bases are TGTGCCAGCAGCGTCCAAGGGGGCCGGGACACCGGGGAGCTGTTTTTT. Translating gives CASSVQGGRDTGELFF.